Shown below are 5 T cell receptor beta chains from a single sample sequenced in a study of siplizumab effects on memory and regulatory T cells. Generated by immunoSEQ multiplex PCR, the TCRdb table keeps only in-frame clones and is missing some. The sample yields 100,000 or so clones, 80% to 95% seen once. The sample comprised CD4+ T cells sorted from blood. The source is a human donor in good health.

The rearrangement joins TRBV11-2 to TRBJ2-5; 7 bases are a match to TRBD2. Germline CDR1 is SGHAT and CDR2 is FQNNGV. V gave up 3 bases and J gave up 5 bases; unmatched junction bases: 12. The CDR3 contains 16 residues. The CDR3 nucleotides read TGTGCCAGCAGCTTCGTAGCGGGTGAGAAGCTGGAGACCCAGTACTTC. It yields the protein CASSFVAGEKLETQYF.

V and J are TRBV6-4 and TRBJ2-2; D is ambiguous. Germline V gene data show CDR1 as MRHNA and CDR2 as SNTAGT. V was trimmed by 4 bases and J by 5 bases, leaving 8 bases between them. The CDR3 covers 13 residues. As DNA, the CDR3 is TGTGCCAGCAGTGCGACTCAAACCGGGGAGCTGTTTTTT. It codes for CASSATQTGELFF.

This CDR3 is CASRSVTYTDTQYF. The CDR3 DNA reads as TGTGCCAGCAGAAGTGTTACTTACACAGATACGCAGTATTTT. The chain joins TRBV27 to TRBJ2-3, with D unresolved. Germline values: CDR1 MNHEY, CDR2 SMNVEV (reference sequence). The CDR3 runs 14 residues. The germline V and J ends were trimmed by 6 bases and 2 bases, with 12 bases remaining between them.

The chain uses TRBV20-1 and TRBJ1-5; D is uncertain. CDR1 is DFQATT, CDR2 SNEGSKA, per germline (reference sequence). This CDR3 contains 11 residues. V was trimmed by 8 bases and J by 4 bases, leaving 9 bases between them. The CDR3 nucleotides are TGCAGTTCCGGTACAAATCAGCCCCAGCATTTT. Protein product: CSSGTNQPQHF.

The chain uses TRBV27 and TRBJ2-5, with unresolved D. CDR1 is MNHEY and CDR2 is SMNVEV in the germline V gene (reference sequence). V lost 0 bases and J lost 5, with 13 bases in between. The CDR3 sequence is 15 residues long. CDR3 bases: TGTGCCAGCAGTTTATCGGTCGGTGCCGGGGAGACCCAGTACTTC. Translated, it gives CASSLSVGAGETQYF.